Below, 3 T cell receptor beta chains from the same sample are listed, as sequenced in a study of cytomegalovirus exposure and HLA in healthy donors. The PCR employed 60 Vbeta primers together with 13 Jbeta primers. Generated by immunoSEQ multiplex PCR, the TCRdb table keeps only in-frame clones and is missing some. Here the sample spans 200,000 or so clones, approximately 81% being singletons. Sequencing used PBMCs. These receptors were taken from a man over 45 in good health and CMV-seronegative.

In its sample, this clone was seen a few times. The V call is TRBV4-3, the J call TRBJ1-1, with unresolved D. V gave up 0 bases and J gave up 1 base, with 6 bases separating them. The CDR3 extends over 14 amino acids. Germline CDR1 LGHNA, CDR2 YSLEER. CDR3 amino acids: CASSQEHRNTEAFF. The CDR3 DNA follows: TGCGCCAGCAGCCAAGAACACCGGAACACTGAAGCTTTCTTT.

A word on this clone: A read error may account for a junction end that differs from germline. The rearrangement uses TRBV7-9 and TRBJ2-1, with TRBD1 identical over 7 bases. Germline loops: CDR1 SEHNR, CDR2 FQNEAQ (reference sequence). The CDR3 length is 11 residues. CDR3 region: CASSSGTEGIF. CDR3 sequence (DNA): TGTGCCAGCAGCTCTGGGACAGAGGGGATCTTC. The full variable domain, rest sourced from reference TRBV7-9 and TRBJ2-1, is DTGVSQNPRHKITKRGQNVTFRCDPISEHNRLYWYRQTLGQGPEFLTYFQNEAQLEKSRLLSDRFSAERPKGSFSTLEIQRTEQGDSAMYLCASSSGTEGIFGPGTRLTVL.

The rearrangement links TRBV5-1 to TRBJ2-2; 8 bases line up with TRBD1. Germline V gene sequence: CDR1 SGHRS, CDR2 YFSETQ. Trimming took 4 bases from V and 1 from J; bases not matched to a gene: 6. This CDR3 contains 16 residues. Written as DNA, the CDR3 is TGCGCCAGCAGCGTACTAGGGACAGGGAACACCGGGGAGCTGTTTTTT. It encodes CASSVLGTGNTGELFF. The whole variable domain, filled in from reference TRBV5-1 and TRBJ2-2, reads KAGVTQTPRYLIKTRGQQVTLSCSPISGHRSVSWYQQTPGQGLQFLFEYFSETQRNKGNFPGRFSGRQFSNSRSEMNVSTLELGDSALYLCASSVLGTGNTGELFFGEGSRLTVL.